This entry concerns a single T cell receptor beta chain. What it binds is unknown. cDNA serving as the sequencing template came from extracted, reverse transcribed RNA. The assay was immunoSEQ multiplex PCR, and TCRdb's table has in-frame clones only and misses some. Of 90,000 to 130,000 clones listed, roughly 60% are singletons. Sorting separated CD4+ and CD8+ T cells out of PBMCs. This sample is drawn from a study of CD8+ T cells in alopecia areata. Study results and limitations: TCR sharing was clearer in mice than between patients, perhaps partly owing to patient HLA diversity. Across lesional scalp, and particularly alopecia totalis/universalis, clonality surpassed that of normal scalp. Sequencing of scalp tissue also captures the resident alphabeta T cells of normal skin.

V shed 4 bases and J 0 bases; nucleotides not matched to a gene: 9. Germline V lookup: CDR1 SQVTM, CDR2 ANQGSEA. CDR3 length: 15 amino acids. The chain carries TRBV29-1 and TRBJ2-7; 7 nucleotides match TRBD1. This TCR was recovered from a human donor in good health. The sequenced sample consisted of CD8+ T cells sorted from blood. CDR3 nucleotide sequence: TGCAGCGTTGGACGTGAGACAGGGCTCTCCTACGAGCAGTACTTC. Translated, it gives CSVGRETGLSYEQYF.